A single sample gave rise to the 24 T cell receptor beta chains below, sequenced in a study of T cells expressing NK-cell markers. No DNA is given; TCRdb re-called the 5' RACE reads and lists each CDR3 protein once. Here the sample table reports hundreds of thousands of distinct CDR3 sequences. The sample taken for sequencing was blood T cells: a sorted CD56 or NKG2C T cell subset, CD4+ or CD8+ T cells, or bulk PBMC T cells (not recorded which). The receptors were gathered from a man in his late teens or twenties in good health.

J is TRBJ1-2 and V is TRBV28. Germline assignment: CDR1 MDHEN and CDR2 SYDVKM. The CDR3 has 14 amino acids. CDR3 amino acids: CASSLVQYIYGYTF.

The genes are TRBV9 and TRBJ2-1; the TCRdb call, TRBD2, lacks DNA for checking. Germline values: CDR1 SGDLS, CDR2 YYNGEE. CDR3 length equals 16 residues. CDR3 region: CASSVDGSGVYNEQFF.

The CDR3 reads CASSPGLVGGEQYF. V is TRBV18 and J is TRBJ2-7; there is no DNA to check the TCRdb D call of TRBD2. CDR1 is KGHSH, CDR2 LQKENI, per germline. The CDR3 is made up of 14 amino acids.

The rearrangement joins TRBV20-1 to TRBJ1-6. The CDR3 is 15 residues long. Germline loops: CDR1 DFQATT, CDR2 SNEGSKA (reference sequence). CDR3 region: CSALSEVLSNSPLHF.

J is TRBJ2-7 and V is TRBV7-9; TCRdb's D call of TRBD1 is untestable without DNA. This CDR3 contains 15 residues. Germline V CDR1 and CDR2: SEHNR, FQNEAQ (reference sequence). This chain's CDR3 is CASRPLTGEIYEQYF.

The chain's CDR3 is CSARDPGRYEQYF. The chain combines TRBV20-1 with TRBJ2-7; lacking DNA, the TRBD1 call made by TCRdb goes unchecked. This CDR3 is 13 amino acids long. Germline V gene sequence: CDR1 DFQATT, CDR2 SNEGSKA (reference sequence).

The chain couples TRBV9 to TRBJ2-1; TCRdb returns TRBD2, unconfirmable since there is no DNA. The CDR3 length is 15 residues. Germline V gives CDR1 SGDLS, CDR2 YYNGEE. The CDR3 protein is CASSREGTSAVEQFF.

The chain couples TRBV20-1 to TRBJ2-5; TCRdb picks TRBD1, but there is no DNA to check that call. CDR3 length: 17 residues. Germline loops: CDR1 DFQATT, CDR2 SNEGSKA (reference sequence). The CDR3 sequence: CSARDYLGGRPQETQYF.

V gene TRBV20-1 combines with J gene TRBJ2-2. The germline gives CDR1 DFQATT, CDR2 SNEGSKA (reference sequence). The length of the CDR3 is 17 residues. The CDR3 sequence: CSARSPGGMENTGELFF.

The chain is built from TRBV20-1 and TRBJ1-2. The CDR3 has 15 residues. Germline V gives CDR1 DFQATT, CDR2 SNEGSKA (reference sequence). CDR3 amino acids: CSALPSGGGDYGYTF.

This chain joins TRBV5-1 and TRBJ2-5; the TCRdb call, TRBD2, lacks DNA for checking. Germline V gives CDR1 SGHRS, CDR2 YFSETQ. The CDR3 totals 15 residues. The CDR3 sequence: CASSLDIERAETQYF.

V usage is TRBV7-7 and J usage is TRBJ2-7; checking the TCRdb D call of TRBD1 is not possible without DNA. The germline gives CDR1 SSHAT, CDR2 FNYEAQ (reference sequence). The CDR3 is made up of 14 amino acids. This CDR3 reads CASSFHPRGHEQYF.

The chain employs TRBV4-1 and TRBJ2-5; lacking DNA, the TRBD1 call made by TCRdb goes unchecked. Germline assignment: CDR1 MGHRA and CDR2 YSYEKL. The CDR3 is 16 residues long. CDR3 protein: CASSHSQGALGETQYF.

The chain joins TRBV3-1 to TRBJ2-7; the D call from TCRdb, TRBD1, cannot be confirmed without DNA. This CDR3 is 15 amino acids long. Germline CDR1 is LGHDT and CDR2 is YNNKEL (reference sequence). CDR3 protein: CASSRYGDSSYEQYF.

The chain joins TRBV20-1 to TRBJ2-7; TCRdb's D gene call, TRBD2, goes unchecked for lack of DNA. Germline loops: CDR1 DFQATT, CDR2 SNEGSKA (reference sequence). CDR3 length equals 17 residues. The chain's CDR3 is CSARDLVVAGNSYEQYF.

The chain has TRBV10-3 and TRBJ1-6; TCRdb indicates TRBD1, and absent DNA this call remains unverified. Germline V CDR1 and CDR2: ENHRY, SYGVKD. The CDR3 is 15 residues long. CDR3 sequence reads: CAISESGGLDSPLHF.

The chain employs TRBV18 and TRBJ1-2; TCRdb indicates TRBD1, and absent DNA this call remains unverified. Per the germline V gene, CDR1 is KGHSH and CDR2 is LQKENI. This CDR3 is built from 16 residues. CDR3 region: CASSPPEDRGAYGYTF.

This chain uses TRBV20-1 with TRBJ2-1; TCRdb indicates TRBD2, and absent DNA this call remains unverified. The CDR3 consists of 16 residues. Germline CDR1 DFQATT, CDR2 SNEGSKA (reference sequence). CDR3 sequence reads: CSARDPRLIGINEQFF.

This rearrangement joins TRBV12-3 or TRBV12-4 to TRBJ1-5; TCRdb gives TRBD1 as the D gene, but with no DNA this cannot be confirmed. The CDR3 runs to 15 residues. CDR3 sequence: CASSYGQGALQPQHF.

CDR3 protein: CATSRGTQAPNRELFF. The chain has TRBV15 and TRBJ2-2; there is no DNA to check the TCRdb D call of TRBD1. The CDR3 sequence is 16 residues long. Germline-derived CDR1 and CDR2 are LNHNV and YYDKDF (reference sequence).

The chain links TRBV2 to TRBJ2-2; there is no DNA to check the TCRdb D call of TRBD2. The CDR3 length is 15 residues. The germline V gene has CDR1 SNHLY and CDR2 FYNNEI. CDR3: CASRGLAVVSGELFF.

The V gene is TRBV7-3, the J gene TRBJ2-3; TCRdb gives TRBD1 as the D gene, but with no DNA this cannot be confirmed. The CDR3 is 15 residues long. Germline CDR1 and CDR2: SGHTA and FQGTGA. CDR3 protein: CASSLTDRATDTQYF. The whole variable domain, filled in from reference TRBV7-3 and TRBJ2-3, reads GAGVSQTPSNKVTEKGKYVELRCDPISGHTALYWYRQSLGQGPEFLIYFQGTGAADDSGLPNDRFFAVRPEGSVSTLKIQRTERGDSAVYLCASSLTDRATDTQYFGPGTRLTVL.

The rearrangement uses TRBV14 and TRBJ2-3; TCRdb returns TRBD1, unconfirmable since there is no DNA. CDR3 length: 14 residues. Germline CDR1 and CDR2: SGHDN and FVKESK. CDR3: CASSPSLGGDTQYF.

J is TRBJ2-1 and V is TRBV12-3 or TRBV12-4; TCRdb designates TRBD2, a call that cannot be tested without DNA. The CDR3 has 14 residues. The CDR3 here is CASTPSGSSNEQFF.